This is a list of T cell receptor beta chains from one sample in a study of T cell responses to AZD1222 COVID-19 vaccine. The method was immunoSEQ multiplex PCR; TCRdb's version includes in-frame clones alone and lacks a portion of them. The table includes about 110,000 clones, around 81% detected once. Specimen: peripheral blood, collected on day 0 of AZD1222 vaccination. Source of these receptors: an adult in good health. CDR3s include the opening cysteine and the closing phenylalanine or tryptophan. A D gene is named only where the DNA matches it firmly. The size of a clone is reported for some rows only, either as once, few or many, or as a class for expanded clones.

d_call,v_call,clone_size,j_call,cdr3_nt,cdr3_aa
NA,TRBV6-6,NA,TRBJ2-7,TGTGCCAGCAGTTACAATGGGCAGGGCTACGAGCAGTACTTC,CASSYNGQGYEQYF
TRBD2,TRBV5-6,NA,TRBJ2-3,TGTGCCAGCAGCTTGGGCGGGGGGCCCACAGATACGCAGTATTTT,CASSLGGGPTDTQYF
NA,TRBV1,once,TRBJ2-3,TGCACCAGCAGCCGCCCTAGCGGGAGGGCCAAGGGGGCAGATACGCAGTATTTT,CTSSRPSGRAKGADTQYF
NA,TRBV7-2,few,TRBJ2-2,TGTGCCAGCAGCTTAGTTGGTCGGGGGGCCGCCGGGGAGCTGTTTTTT,CASSLVGRGAAGELFF
NA,TRBV5-1,NA,TRBJ2-5,NA,CASSLGQGFLETQYF
NA,TRBV6-2/TRBV6-3,NA,TRBJ1-6,TGTGCCAGCAGTTCCCCGAGTTCACCCCTCCACTTT,CASSSPSSPLHF
NA,TRBV3-1/TRBV3-2,NA,TRBJ1-2,TGTGCCAGCAGCCAAGATCTGGCAGGGGCAATGGGCTACACCTTC,CASSQDLAGAMGYTF
TRBD1,TRBV30,NA,TRBJ1-4,TGTGCCTGGGACAGGGACACTAATGAAAAACTGTTTTTT,CAWDRDTNEKLFF
NA,TRBV19,NA,TRBJ1-5,TGTGCCAGTAGTAGTACAGGTCCTAAGGAGCCCCAGCATTTT,CASSSTGPKEPQHF
NA,TRBV6-1,NA,TRBJ1-5,TGTGCCAGCAGTGAACTTCGGGTGGGCAGGACTTTTCAGCCCCAGCATTTT,CASSELRVGRTFQPQHF